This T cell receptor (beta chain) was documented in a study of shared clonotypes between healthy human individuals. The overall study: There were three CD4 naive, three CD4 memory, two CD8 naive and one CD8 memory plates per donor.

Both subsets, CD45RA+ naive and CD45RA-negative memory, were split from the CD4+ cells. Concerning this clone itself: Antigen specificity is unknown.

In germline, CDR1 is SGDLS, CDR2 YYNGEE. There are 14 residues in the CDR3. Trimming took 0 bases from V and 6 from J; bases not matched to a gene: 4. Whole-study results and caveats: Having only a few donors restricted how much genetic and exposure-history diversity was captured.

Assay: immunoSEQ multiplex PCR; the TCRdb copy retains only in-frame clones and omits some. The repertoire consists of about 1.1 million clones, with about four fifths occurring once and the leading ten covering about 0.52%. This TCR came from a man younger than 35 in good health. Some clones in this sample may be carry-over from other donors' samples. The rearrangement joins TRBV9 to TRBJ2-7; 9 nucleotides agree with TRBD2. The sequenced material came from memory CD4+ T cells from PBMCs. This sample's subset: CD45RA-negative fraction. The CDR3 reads CASSVGGLAIEQYF. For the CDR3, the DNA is TGTGCCAGCAGCGTAGGAGGACTAGCGATCGAGCAGTACTTC.